This TCR beta chain was documented in a study of CD8+ T cells in alopecia areata. Study at large: Treated individuals took tofacitinib by mouth, 5 to 10 mg twice daily. Study findings and constraints: Baseline CD8+ expansion's link to response remains uncertain, as there was one nonresponder.

Extracted RNA was reverse transcribed, and the resulting cDNA served as sequencing template. Assay: immunoSEQ multiplex PCR; the TCRdb copy retains only in-frame clones and omits some. The sample lists approximately 210,000 clones, about three fifths occurring once. Treatment: oral pan-JAK inhibitor, 5-10 mg twice daily. Alopecia areata patients provided lesional scalp punch biopsies and peripheral blood, both collected for the study. PBMCs provided sorted CD4+ and CD8+ T cells. The CDR3 is made up of 18 amino acids. The V and J ends lost 8 bases and 4 bases, in that order; junction bases with no gene match: 21. CDR1 is MNHEY and CDR2 is SMNVEV in the germline V gene (reference sequence). This clone was detected a few times. Antigen specificity is unknown.

This TCR was recovered from a human donor with alopecia areata. The V and J genes are TRBV27 and TRBJ2-5, with 8 bases lining up with TRBD2. The starting material was CD4+ T cells sorted from blood, obtained at week 24, from a patient treated with tofacitinib. The CDR3 spells CASALRVRRGGLPETQYF. CDR3 nucleotides: TGTGCCAGCGCTCTTCGGGTTCGGCGCGGGGGGTTGCCAGAGACCCAGTACTTC.